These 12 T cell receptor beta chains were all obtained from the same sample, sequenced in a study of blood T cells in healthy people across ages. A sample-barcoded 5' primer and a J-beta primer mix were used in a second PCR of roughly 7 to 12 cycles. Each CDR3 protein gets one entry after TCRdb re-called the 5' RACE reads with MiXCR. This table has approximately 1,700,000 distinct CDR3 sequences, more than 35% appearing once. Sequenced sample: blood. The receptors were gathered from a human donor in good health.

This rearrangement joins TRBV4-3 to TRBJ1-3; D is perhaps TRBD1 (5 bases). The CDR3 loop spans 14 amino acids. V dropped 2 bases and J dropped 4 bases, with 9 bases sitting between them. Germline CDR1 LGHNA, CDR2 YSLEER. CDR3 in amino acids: CASSQYRGGNTIYF. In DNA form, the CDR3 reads TGCGCCAGCAGCCAATACCGGGGCGGAAACACCATATATTTT.

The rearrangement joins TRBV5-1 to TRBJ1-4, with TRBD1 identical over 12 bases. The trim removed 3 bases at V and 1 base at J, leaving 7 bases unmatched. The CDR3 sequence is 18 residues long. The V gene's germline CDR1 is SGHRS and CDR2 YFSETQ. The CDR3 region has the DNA TGCGCCAGCAGCTACCGGGACAGGGGGCCTGGAACTAATGAAAAACTGTTTTTT. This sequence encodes CASSYRDRGPGTNEKLFF.

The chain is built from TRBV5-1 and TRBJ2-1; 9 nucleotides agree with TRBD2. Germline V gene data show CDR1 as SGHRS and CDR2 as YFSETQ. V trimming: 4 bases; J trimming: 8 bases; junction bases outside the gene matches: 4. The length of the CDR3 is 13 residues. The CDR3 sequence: CASSDRTSDEQFF. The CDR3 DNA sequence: TGCGCCAGCAGCGATAGGACTAGCGATGAGCAGTTCTTC.

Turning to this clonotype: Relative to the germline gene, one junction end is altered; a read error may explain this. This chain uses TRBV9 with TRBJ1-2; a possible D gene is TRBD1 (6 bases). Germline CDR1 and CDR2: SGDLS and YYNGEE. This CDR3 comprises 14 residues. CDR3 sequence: CASSVVNRAYDYTF. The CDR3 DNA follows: TGTGCCAGCAGCGTAGTGAACAGGGCCTATGACTACACCTTC.

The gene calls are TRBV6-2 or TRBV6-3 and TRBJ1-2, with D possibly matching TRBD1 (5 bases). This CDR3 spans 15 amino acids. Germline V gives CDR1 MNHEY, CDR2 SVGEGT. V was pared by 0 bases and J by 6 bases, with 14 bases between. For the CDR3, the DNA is TGTGCCAGCAGTTACTCGAGGGGACCTCCAGATGGCTACACCTTC. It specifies CASSYSRGPPDGYTF.

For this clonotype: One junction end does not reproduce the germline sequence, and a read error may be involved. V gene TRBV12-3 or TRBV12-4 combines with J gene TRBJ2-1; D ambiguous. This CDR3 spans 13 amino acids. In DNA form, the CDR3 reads TGTGCCAGCAGTTTAGCGAGTGCCAATGTGCAGTTCTTC. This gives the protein CASSLASANVQFF.

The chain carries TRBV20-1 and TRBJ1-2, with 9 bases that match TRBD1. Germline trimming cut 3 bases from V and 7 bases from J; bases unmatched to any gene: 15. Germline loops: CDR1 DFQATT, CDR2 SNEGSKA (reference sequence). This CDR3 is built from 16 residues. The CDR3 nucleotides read TGCAGTGCTAGTAGCCCCCGGACAGGGGTTAGCTTTGGCTACACCTTC. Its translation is CSASSPRTGVSFGYTF.

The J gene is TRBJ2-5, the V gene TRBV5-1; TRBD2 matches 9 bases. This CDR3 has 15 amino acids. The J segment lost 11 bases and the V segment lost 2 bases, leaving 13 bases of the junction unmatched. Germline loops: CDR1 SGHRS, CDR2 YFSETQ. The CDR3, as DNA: TGCGCCAGCAGCTTTGGAAGCGGGGGGCCGGAAGAGCAGTACTTC. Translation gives CASSFGSGGPEEQYF.

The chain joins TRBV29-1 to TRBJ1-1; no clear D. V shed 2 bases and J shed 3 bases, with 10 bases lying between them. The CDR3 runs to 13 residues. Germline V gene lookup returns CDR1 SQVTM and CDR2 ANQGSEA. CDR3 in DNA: TGCAGCGTTGAATCGGACCCTTACACTGAAGCTTTCTTT. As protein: CSVESDPYTEAFF.

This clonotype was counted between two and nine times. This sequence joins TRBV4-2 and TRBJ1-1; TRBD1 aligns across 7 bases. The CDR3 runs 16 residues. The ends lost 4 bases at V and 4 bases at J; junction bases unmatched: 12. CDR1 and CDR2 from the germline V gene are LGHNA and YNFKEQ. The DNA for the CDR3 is TGTGCCAGCAGCCGCATTGCGACAGGGACGACCACTGAAGCTTTCTTT. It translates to CASSRIATGTTTEAFF.

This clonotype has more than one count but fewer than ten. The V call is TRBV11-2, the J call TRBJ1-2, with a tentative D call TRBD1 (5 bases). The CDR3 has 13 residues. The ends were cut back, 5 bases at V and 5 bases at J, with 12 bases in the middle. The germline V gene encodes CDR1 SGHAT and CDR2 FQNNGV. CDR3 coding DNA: TGTGCCAGCAGCCCTTTTGACAGTTATGGCTACACCTTC. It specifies CASSPFDSYGYTF.

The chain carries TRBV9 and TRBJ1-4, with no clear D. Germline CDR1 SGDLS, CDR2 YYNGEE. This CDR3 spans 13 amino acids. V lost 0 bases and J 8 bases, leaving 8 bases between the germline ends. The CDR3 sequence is CASSVAQWEKLFF. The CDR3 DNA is TGTGCCAGCAGCGTAGCTCAGTGGGAAAAACTGTTTTTT.